The table lists the clone carrying this TCR beta chain with many counts. The data belong to a study of blood T cells in healthy people across ages. Donors were healthy Caucasian individuals from Russia aged roughly 6 to 90. Primed by a sample-barcoded 5' primer and a J-beta primer mix, a second PCR proceeded for 7 to 11 cycles. Tags on each cDNA molecule came from a template-switch adaptor with 12 random nucleotides. Each CDR3 protein gets one entry after TCRdb re-called the 5' RACE reads with MiXCR. The sample includes 600,000 or so distinct CDR3 sequences, 25% to 35% of them seen just once. The V end lost 2 bases, the J end lost 8 bases, and 13 bases lay between the germline ends. CDR1 and CDR2 (germline): SEHNR, FQNEAQ (reference sequence). This CDR3 spans 14 amino acids.

The clonotype was recovered from a woman aged 80 or over in good health. Sequencing was carried out using blood. The rearrangement joins TRBV7-9 to TRBJ2-1; a weak D match, TRBD1 (5 bases). In nucleotides, the CDR3 is TGTGCCAGCAGCTTACTGGCAGGGTTTGATGAGCAGTTCTTC. Amino acid sequence: CASSLLAGFDEQFF.